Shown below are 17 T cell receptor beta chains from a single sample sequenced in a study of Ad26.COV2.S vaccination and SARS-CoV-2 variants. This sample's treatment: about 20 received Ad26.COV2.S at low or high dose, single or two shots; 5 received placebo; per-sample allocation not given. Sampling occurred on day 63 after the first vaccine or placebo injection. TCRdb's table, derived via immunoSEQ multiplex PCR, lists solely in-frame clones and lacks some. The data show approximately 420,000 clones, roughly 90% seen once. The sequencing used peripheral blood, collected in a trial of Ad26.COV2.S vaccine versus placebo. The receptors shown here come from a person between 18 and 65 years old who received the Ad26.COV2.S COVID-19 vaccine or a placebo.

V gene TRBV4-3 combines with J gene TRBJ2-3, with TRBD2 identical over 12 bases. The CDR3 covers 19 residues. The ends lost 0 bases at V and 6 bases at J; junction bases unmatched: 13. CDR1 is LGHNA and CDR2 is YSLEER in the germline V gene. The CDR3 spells CASSQEWGRLAGVSDTQYF. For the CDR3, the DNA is TGCGCCAGCAGCCAAGAGTGGGGGAGACTAGCGGGGGTATCGGATACGCAGTATTTT.

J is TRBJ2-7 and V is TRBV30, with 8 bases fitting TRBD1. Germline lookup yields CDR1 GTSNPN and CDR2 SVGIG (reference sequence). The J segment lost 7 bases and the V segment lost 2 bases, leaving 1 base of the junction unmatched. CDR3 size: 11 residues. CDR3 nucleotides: TGTGCCTGGAGTCAGGGGGCGGAGCAGTACTTC. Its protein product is CAWSQGAEQYF.

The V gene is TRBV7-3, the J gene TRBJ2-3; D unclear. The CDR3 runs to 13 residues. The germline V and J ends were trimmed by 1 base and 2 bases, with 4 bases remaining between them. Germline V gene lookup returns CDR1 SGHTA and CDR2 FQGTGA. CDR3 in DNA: TGTGCCAGCAGCTTAAAAGTCACAGATACGCAGTATTTT. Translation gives CASSLKVTDTQYF.

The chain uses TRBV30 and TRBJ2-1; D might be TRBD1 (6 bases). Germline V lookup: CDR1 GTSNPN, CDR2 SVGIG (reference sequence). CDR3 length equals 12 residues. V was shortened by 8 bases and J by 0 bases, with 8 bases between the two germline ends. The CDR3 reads CARGGSYNEQFF. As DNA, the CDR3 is TGTGCCAGAGGGGGCTCCTACAATGAGCAGTTCTTC.

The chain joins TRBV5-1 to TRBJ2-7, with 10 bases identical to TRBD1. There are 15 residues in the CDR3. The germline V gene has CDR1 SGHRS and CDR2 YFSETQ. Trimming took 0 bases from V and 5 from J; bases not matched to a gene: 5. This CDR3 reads CASSLEGDRGNEQYF. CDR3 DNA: TGCGCCAGCAGCTTGGAGGGGGACAGGGGCAACGAGCAGTACTTC.

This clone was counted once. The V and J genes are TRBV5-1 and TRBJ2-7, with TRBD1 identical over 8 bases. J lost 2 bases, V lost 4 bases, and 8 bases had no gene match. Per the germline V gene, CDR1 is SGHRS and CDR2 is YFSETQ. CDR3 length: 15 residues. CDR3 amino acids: CASSPRQGPTYEQYF. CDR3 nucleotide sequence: TGCGCCAGCAGCCCACGACAGGGGCCCACCTACGAGCAGTACTTC.

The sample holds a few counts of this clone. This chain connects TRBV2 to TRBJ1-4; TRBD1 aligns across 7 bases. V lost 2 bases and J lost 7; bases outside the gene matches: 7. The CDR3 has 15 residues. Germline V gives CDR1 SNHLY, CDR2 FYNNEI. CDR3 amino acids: CASSENRGGGEKLFF. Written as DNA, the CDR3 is TGTGCCAGCAGTGAAAACAGGGGAGGAGGTGAAAAACTGTTTTTT.

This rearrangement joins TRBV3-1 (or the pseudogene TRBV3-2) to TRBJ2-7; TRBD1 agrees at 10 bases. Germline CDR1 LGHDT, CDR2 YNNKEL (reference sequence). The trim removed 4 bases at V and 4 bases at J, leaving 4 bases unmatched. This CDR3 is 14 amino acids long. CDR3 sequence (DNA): TGTGCCAGCAGCCCTCCGGGACAGGGGTACGAGCAGTACTTC. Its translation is CASSPPGQGYEQYF.

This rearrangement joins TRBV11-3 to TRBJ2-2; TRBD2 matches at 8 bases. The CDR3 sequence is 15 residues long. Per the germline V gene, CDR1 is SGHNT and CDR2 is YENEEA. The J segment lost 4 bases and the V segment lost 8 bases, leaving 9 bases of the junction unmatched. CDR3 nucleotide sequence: TGTGCCAGCGGCCGCGGAGCGGGGGCCACCGGGGAGCTGTTTTTT. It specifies CASGRGAGATGELFF.

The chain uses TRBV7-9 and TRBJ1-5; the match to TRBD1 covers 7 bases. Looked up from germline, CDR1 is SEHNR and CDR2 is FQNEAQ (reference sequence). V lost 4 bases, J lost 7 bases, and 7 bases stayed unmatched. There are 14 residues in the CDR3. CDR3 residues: CASSSGTEDQPQHF. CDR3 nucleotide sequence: TGTGCCAGCAGCTCCGGGACAGAAGACCAGCCCCAGCATTTT.

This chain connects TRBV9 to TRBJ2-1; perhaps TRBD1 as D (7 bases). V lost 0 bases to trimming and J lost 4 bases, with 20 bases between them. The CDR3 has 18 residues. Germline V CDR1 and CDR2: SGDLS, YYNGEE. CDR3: CASSVEGRGTEVYNEQFF. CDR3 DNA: TGTGCCAGCAGCGTAGAAGGCCGGGGGACAGAGGTTTACAATGAGCAGTTCTTC.

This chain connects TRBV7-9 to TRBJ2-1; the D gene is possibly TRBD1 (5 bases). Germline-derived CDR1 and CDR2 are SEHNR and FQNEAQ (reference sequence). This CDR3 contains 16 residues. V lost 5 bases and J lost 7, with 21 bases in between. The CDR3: CASSDPMQGVRNEQFF. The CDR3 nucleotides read TGTGCCAGCAGCGACCCGATGCAGGGCGTGAGGAATGAGCAGTTCTTC.

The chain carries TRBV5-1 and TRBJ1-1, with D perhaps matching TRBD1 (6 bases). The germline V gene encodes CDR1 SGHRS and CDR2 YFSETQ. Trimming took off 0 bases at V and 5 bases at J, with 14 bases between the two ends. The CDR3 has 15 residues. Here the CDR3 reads CASSLEGGRRTEAFF. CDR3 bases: TGCGCCAGCAGCTTGGAGGGGGGGCGGAGGACTGAAGCTTTCTTT.

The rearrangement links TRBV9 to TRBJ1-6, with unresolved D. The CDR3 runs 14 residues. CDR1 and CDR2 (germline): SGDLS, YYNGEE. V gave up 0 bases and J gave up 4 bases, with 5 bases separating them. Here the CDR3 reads CASSVAQYNSPLHF. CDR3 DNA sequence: TGTGCCAGCAGCGTAGCTCAATATAATTCACCCCTCCACTTT.

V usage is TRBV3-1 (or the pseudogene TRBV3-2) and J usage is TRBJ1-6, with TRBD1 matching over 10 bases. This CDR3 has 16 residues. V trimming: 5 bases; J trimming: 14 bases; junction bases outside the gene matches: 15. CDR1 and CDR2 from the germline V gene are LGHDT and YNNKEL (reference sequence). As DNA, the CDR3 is TGTGCCAGCAGCTACCGGGACAGGGGAGGCCTTGGTTCCCTCCACTTT. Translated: CASSYRDRGGLGSLHF.

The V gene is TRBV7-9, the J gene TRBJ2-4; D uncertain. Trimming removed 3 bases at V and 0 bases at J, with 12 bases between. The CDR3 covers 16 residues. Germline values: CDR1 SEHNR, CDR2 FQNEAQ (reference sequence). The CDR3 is CASSFWADIAKNIQYF. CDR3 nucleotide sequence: TGTGCCAGCAGCTTCTGGGCAGACATAGCCAAAAACATTCAGTACTTC.

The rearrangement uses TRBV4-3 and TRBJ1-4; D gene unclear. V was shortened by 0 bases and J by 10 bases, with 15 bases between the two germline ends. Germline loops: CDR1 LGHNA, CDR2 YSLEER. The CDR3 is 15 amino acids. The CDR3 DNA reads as TGCGCCAGCAGCCAAGACCGGCAGGATGGACGAAAACTGTTTTTT. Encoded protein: CASSQDRQDGRKLFF.